This T cell receptor beta chain was retrieved from a study of early T cells in non-severe SARS-CoV-2 infection. Unique molecular identifiers were affixed to single, distinct cDNA molecules. One entry per CDR3 protein results from TCRdb running MiXCR on the 5' RACE reads. Among 80,000 to 95,000 distinct CDR3 sequences listed, roughly 14% were seen once. General study results and limits: Missing private and CD4 specificities, VDJdb matching favored anti-spike CD8 responses.

As to this clonotype: As yet, its antigen is unknown.

Trimming took 5 bases from V and 0 from J; bases not matched to a gene: 7. Germline values: CDR1 DFQATT, CDR2 SNEGSKA (reference sequence). The CDR3 runs 15 residues. This sequence was found in an adult who was a healthcare worker with PCR-confirmed SARS-CoV-2 infection or an uninfected control (not recorded which). The chain recombines TRBV20-1 with TRBJ2-1; 7 bases fit TRBD1. Source material: whole blood. This CDR3 is CSALRTGDSYNEQFF. The DNA for the CDR3 is TGCAGTGCTCTTCGGACAGGTGACTCCTACAATGAGCAGTTCTTC.